This entry concerns a single T cell receptor beta chain. Study processing details: By means of reference gene primer amplification, nucleated cell counts were estimated. Measured with immunoSEQ multiplex PCR; TCRdb has only the in-frame clones, and not every one. Clonal size and the V and J genes are those of that table, whereas D and trimming came from the DNA. The table lists over 250,000 clones, around 88% of them singletons. This record comes from a study of blood T cell repertoires in COVID-19. Study background: T cells, B-cell-depleted T cells, or PBMCs supplied cDNA or gDNA.

Categorization into cohorts depended on clinical history that participants reported. The CDR3 runs 14 residues. J lost 4 bases, V lost 10 bases, and 7 bases had no gene match. Per germline, CDR1 ENHRY and CDR2 SYGVKD. The V and J genes are TRBV10-3 and TRBJ2-1, with TRBD2 matching over 10 bases. The clonotype originates from a middle-aged man who had recovered from COVID-19. Sequences were obtained from PBMCs or T cells enriched from blood (not recorded which). CDR3 nucleotide sequence: TGTGCCACTTCTGAGCGGGGGGGTTACAATGAGCAGTTCTTC. Its translation is CATSERGGYNEQFF.